These 3 T cell receptor beta chains share one sample of origin, sequenced in a study of spatial heterogeneity in lung cancer. TCRdb re-called the 5' RACE reads through MiXCR, storing one row per CDR3 protein. The sample records more than 30,000 distinct CDR3 sequences, under 7% being singletons. Time point here: sample taken at primary tumor resection. Material for sequencing was whole RNA from tumor, nontumor lung or frozen PBMC, left unsorted. Source: PBMCs, taken at surgery. The receptors were gathered from a male donor with early-stage non-small cell lung cancer.

There are many counts of this clonotype. This chain links TRBV4-3 with TRBJ2-1; 10 bases line up with TRBD1. The CDR3 has 16 amino acids. Germline values: CDR1 LGHNA, CDR2 YSLEER. V lost 2 bases, J lost 6 bases, and 7 bases stayed unmatched. The CDR3 DNA follows: TGCGCCAGCAGCCAACAAACCGGGACAGGGGTCAATGAGCAGTTCTTC. This sequence encodes CASSQQTGTGVNEQFF.

Ten or more counts support this clonotype. The J gene is TRBJ2-1, the V gene TRBV27; 8 nucleotides agree with TRBD2. Germline CDR1 reads MNHEY; CDR2 reads SMNVEV (reference sequence). This CDR3 has 13 amino acids. V trimming: 3 bases; J trimming: 8 bases; junction bases outside the gene matches: 3. The DNA of the CDR3 is TGTGCCAGCAGTTTGGGACTAGGGGATGAGCAGTTCTTC. Translating it yields CASSLGLGDEQFF.

This clonotype was counted only a few times. In nucleotides, the CDR3 is TGTGCCAGCAGCTCCCGACTAGCGGGGGGGCCTCGGAATGAGCAGTTCTTC. Translation gives CASSSRLAGGPRNEQFF. This chain connects TRBV7-9 to TRBJ2-1, with 14 bases lining up with TRBD2. This CDR3 has 17 residues. Germline assignment: CDR1 SEHNR and CDR2 FQNEAQ (reference sequence). With 4 bases clipped from V and 7 bases from J, the junction kept 9 bases outside the gene matches.